What follows describes a single TCR beta chain. Antigen: not known. The sample originates from a study of CD8 T cells in Susac syndrome. Study-level results: CD4+ T cell repertoires in Susac syndrome lacked clonal expansion.

cDNA came from approximately 0.5 to 1 ug RNA primed by random hexamers. Using its own MiXCR run on the immunoSEQ multiplex PCR reads, TCRdb lists one record per CDR3 protein. The sample includes roughly 100,000 distinct CDR3 sequences, around 94% seen only once; the top ten take roughly 0.3%. V lost 5 bases and J lost 4; bases outside the gene matches: 7. The CDR3 extends over 15 amino acids. Germline values: CDR1 SEHNR, CDR2 FQNEAQ (reference sequence). Negative isolation yielded CD8+ and CD4+ T cells; FACS enriched TEMRA cells. The clonotype originates from a human donor with Susac syndrome. This chain joins TRBV7-9 and TRBJ1-4; 7 bases are a match to TRBD1. The specimen was CD4+ T cells from PBMCs. This CDR3 reads CASSQRQGSNEKLFF. Written as DNA, the CDR3 is TGTGCCAGCAGCCAAAGACAGGGAAGTAATGAAAAACTGTTTTTT.